These T cell receptor beta chains were read from a single sample in a study of cytomegalovirus exposure and HLA in healthy donors. Sequencing used immunoSEQ multiplex PCR; TCRdb keeps in-frame clones, though not all of them. The table has about 230,000 clones, more than 60% seen once. The sequencing sample was made of PBMCs. These receptors were taken from a woman in her fifties or sixties in good health and CMV-seropositive. Each CDR3 is given with its conserved first and last residue. The order of the fields is J gene, V gene, clone size, D gene, CDR3 protein, CDR3 DNA. A D gene is named only where the DNA matches it firmly. Not all rows give a size; the values are once, few, many and, for expanded clones, a class.

>TRBJ1-1|TRBV18|.|TRBD1
CASSPQGQAAQGTEAFF
TGTGCCAGCTCACCACAGGGACAGGCTGCTCAGGGGACTGAAGCTTTCTTT
>TRBJ2-6|TRBV5-1|.|TRBD2
CASDPGGASGANVLTF
TGCGCCAGCGACCCGGGGGGTGCCTCTGGGGCCAACGTCCTGACTTTC
>TRBJ2-2|TRBV7-9|few|.
CASSILNTGELFF
TGTGCCAGCAGCATACTAAACACCGGGGAGCTGTTTTTT
>TRBJ2-3|TRBV7-7|.|TRBD2
CASSLGLAGAADTQYF
TGTGCCAGCAGCTTAGGCTTAGCGGGGGCAGCAGATACGCAGTATTTT
>TRBJ2-7|TRBV21-1|.|.
CASSPGTTTDEQYF
TGTGCCAGCAGTCCCGGGACAACTACTGACGAGCAGTACTTC
>TRBJ1-2|TRBV28|once|.
CASAGGGANYGYTF
TGTGCCAGCGCGGGGGGCGGAGCTAACTATGGCTACACCTTC
>TRBJ1-2|TRBV7-8|once|.
CASSLEGGRGYTF
TGTGCCAGCAGCTTAGAAGGAGGCCGTGGCTACACCTTC
>TRBJ1-5|TRBV30|once|.
CAWAGDDQPQHF
TGTGCCTGGGCAGGGGATGATCAGCCCCAGCATTTT
>TRBJ2-7|TRBV28|once|TRBD1
CASSPGQGRWEQYF
TGTGCCAGCAGTCCGGGACAGGGGAGATGGGAGCAGTACTTC
>TRBJ2-7|TRBV11-2|.|TRBD2
CASSRTSGRAGGEQYF
TGTGCCAGCTCAAGGACTAGCGGGAGGGCCGGGGGAGAGCAGTACTTC
>TRBJ1-6|TRBV5-1|.|.
CASSSTGLRGSPLHF
TGCGCCAGCAGCTCTACAGGGCTAAGGGGGTCACCCCTCCACTTT